Listed below are T cell receptor beta chains from one sample, sequenced in a study of OX40 agonist ivuxolimab in advanced cancers. TCRdb keeps only in-frame clones here, not all; method: immunoSEQ multiplex PCR. The data hold fewer than 80,000 clones, with 85% observed a single time. This specimen was CD4+ or CD8+ T cells sorted from blood, taken in a trial of the OX40 agonist ivuxolimab. The receptors derive from an adult with an advanced solid tumor such as melanoma, head and neck, liver or kidney cancer. Each CDR3 is given with its conserved first and last residue. D genes are given only for firm matches. Only part of the rows carry a size: once, few, many, or a class if the clone is expanded.

CASSPTGGYEQYF,TGTGCCAGCTCACCAACCGGGGGGTACGAGCAGTACTTC,TRBJ2-7,TRBV18,.,TRBD2,13
CASSHPGQGGQPQHF,TGCGCCAGCAGCCATCCGGGACAGGGAGGTCAGCCCCAGCATTTT,TRBJ1-5,TRBV4-1,.,TRBD1,15
CASSHGQGNEQYF,TGTGCCAGCAGCCATGGACAGGGGAACGAGCAGTACTTC,TRBJ2-7,TRBV7-8,.,TRBD1,13
CASRWNTGELFF,TGTGCCAGCAGGTGGAACACCGGGGAGCTGTTTTTT,TRBJ2-2,TRBV6-5,.,.,12
CASSQAMLVLTTGELFF,TGCGCCAGCAGCCAAGCGATGTTGGTCCTAACGACCGGGGAGCTGTTTTTT,TRBJ2-2,TRBV4-3,.,.,17
CASSWTLAHEQFF,TGTGCCAGCAGCTGGACACTAGCTCATGAGCAGTTCTTC,TRBJ2-1,TRBV7-9,few,.,13
CASATGKGNTEAFF,TGTGCCAGCGCGACAGGGAAAGGGAACACTGAAGCTTTCTTT,TRBJ1-1,TRBV9,.,TRBD1,14
CASSPGGVTYEQYF,TGTGCCAGCAGTCCCGGGGGAGTTACCTACGAGCAGTACTTC,TRBJ2-7,TRBV28,once,.,14
CASSRLAGVNEQFF,TGTGCCAGTAGTCGACTAGCGGGAGTCAATGAGCAGTTCTTC,TRBJ2-1,TRBV19,.,TRBD2,14
CASSLNGGSGNTIYF,TGCGCCAGCAGCTTGAACGGGGGGAGCGGAAACACCATATATTTT,TRBJ1-3,TRBV5-1,.,.,15
CASSLAPGRRSGNTIYF,TGCGCCAGCAGCTTGGCCCCGGGCAGACGTTCTGGAAACACCATATATTTT,TRBJ1-3,TRBV5-1,.,.,17
CASNSGTGGYEQYF,TGTGCCAGTAATTCCGGGACAGGGGGCTACGAGCAGTACTTC,TRBJ2-7,TRBV19,.,TRBD1,14
CASSVRTDTEAFF,TGTGCCAGCAGCGTGCGGACGGACACTGAAGCTTTCTTT,TRBJ1-1,TRBV7-3,.,.,13
CASSEDKSGNRNQPQHF,TGTGCCAGCAGTGAAGATAAGAGCGGGAATCGCAATCAGCCCCAGCATTTT,TRBJ1-5,TRBV2,.,.,17
CASSQELANNEQFF,TGCGCCAGCAGCCAAGAGCTAGCTAACAATGAGCAGTTCTTC,TRBJ2-1,TRBV4-3,.,.,14
CASSLTHSGNTIYF,TGTGCCAGCAGCTTAACCCACTCTGGAAACACCATATATTTT,TRBJ1-3,TRBV11-1,.,.,14
CASREQGLYTEAFF,TGTGCCAGCAGAGAACAGGGGCTATACACTGAAGCTTTCTTT,TRBJ1-1,TRBV6-6,.,TRBD1,14
CASSPPGRVQGPQHF,TGTGCCAGCTCACCACCCGGACGGGTACAGGGGCCCCAGCATTTT,TRBJ1-5,TRBV18,.,.,15
CASSQLGGNEQFF,TGTGCCAGCAGCCAACTAGGGGGCAATGAGCAGTTCTTC,TRBJ2-1,TRBV14,.,.,13
CASSYGAPGSEQYF,TGTGCCAGCAGTTACGGGGCTCCGGGCTCCGAGCAGTACTTC,TRBJ2-7,TRBV6-5,.,.,14
CASSIGLQSNQPQHF,TGTGCCAGCAGCATCGGACTCCAGAGCAATCAGCCCCAGCATTTT,TRBJ1-5,TRBV5-4,.,.,15
CASSPLNTYEQYF,TGTGCCAGCTCACCCTTAAACACCTACGAGCAGTACTTC,TRBJ2-7,TRBV18,.,.,13
CASSLPMVAEQYF,TGTGCCAGCAGTTTGCCGATGGTTGCCGAGCAGTACTTC,TRBJ2-7,TRBV27,.,.,13
CASSLGLAGGLGRELFF,TGTGCCAGCAGCTTGGGACTAGCGGGAGGTCTTGGCCGGGAGCTGTTTTTT,TRBJ2-2,TRBV7-3,.,TRBD2,17
CASRPRGQGNTEAFF,TGTGCCAGTAGACCAAGGGGACAGGGGAACACTGAAGCTTTCTTT,TRBJ1-1,TRBV19,.,TRBD1,15
CASSPGWDRGGNQPQHF,TGCGCCAGCAGCCCTGGGTGGGACAGGGGAGGCAATCAGCCCCAGCATTTT,TRBJ1-5,TRBV5-1,.,TRBD1,17
CASSFYFGLSTDTQYF,TGTGCCAGCAGCTTCTACTTCGGACTGAGCACAGATACGCAGTATTTT,TRBJ2-3,TRBV11-2,.,.,16
CASSLWEGAGYNEQFF,TGTGCCAGCAGCTTGTGGGAGGGGGCAGGCTACAATGAGCAGTTCTTC,TRBJ2-1,TRBV5-6,.,.,16
CASSQDRENTQYF,TGTGCCAGCAGCCAGGACAGGGAAAATACGCAGTATTTT,TRBJ2-3,TRBV7-2,.,TRBD1,13
CASSLAAQTYGYTF,TGTGCCAGCAGCTTAGCGGCACAGACCTATGGCTACACCTTC,TRBJ1-2,TRBV7-9,few,.,14
CAQKRAGGRDTQYF,TGTGCCCAAAAACGAGCGGGGGGGCGAGATACGCAGTATTTT,TRBJ2-3,TRBV30,.,TRBD2,14
CASTPGGSGGFNEQFF,TGTGCCAGCACCCCAGGGGGTAGCGGGGGGTTCAATGAGCAGTTCTTC,TRBJ2-1,TRBV9,.,TRBD2,16
CASSLAGRADSPLHF,TGCGCCAGCAGCTTGGCCGGCAGGGCTGATTCACCCCTCCACTTT,TRBJ1-6,TRBV5-1,once,.,15
CASRLLQNTEAFF,TGTGCCAGCAGGCTTTTACAGAACACTGAAGCTTTCTTT,TRBJ1-1,TRBV11-2,few,.,13
CASSIDLAGGRGEQFF,TGTGCCAGTAGTATAGATCTAGCGGGGGGGCGAGGTGAGCAGTTCTTC,TRBJ2-1,TRBV19,.,TRBD2,16
CASSLGPSKVGYTF,TGTGCCAGCAGCTTAGGGCCCTCTAAGGTAGGCTACACCTTC,TRBJ1-2,TRBV7-2,.,.,14
CSAVTGGVWNEQFF,TGCAGCGCTGTGACAGGGGGGGTGTGGAATGAGCAGTTCTTC,TRBJ2-1,TRBV29-1,.,TRBD1,14
CASSRGSYNSPLHF,TGTGCCAGCAGCCGGGGGTCCTATAATTCACCCCTCCACTTT,TRBJ1-6,TRBV11-2,.,.,14
CASSPREETQYF,TGTGCCAGCAGCCCTCGGGAAGAGACCCAGTACTTC,TRBJ2-5,TRBV7-9,.,.,12
CASRRDRGRVNTEAFF,TGTGCCAGTAGACGGGACAGGGGGAGGGTGAACACTGAAGCTTTCTTT,TRBJ1-1,TRBV19,.,TRBD1,16
CASLGAPEQYF,TGTGCCAGCTTGGGGGCCCCCGAGCAGTACTTC,TRBJ2-7,TRBV21-1,once,.,11
CASSPPSGIGNIQYF,TGTGCCAGCTCACCACCTAGCGGGATTGGAAACATTCAGTACTTC,TRBJ2-4,TRBV18,.,TRBD2,15
CASIPPGGRGKLFF,TGTGCCAGCATCCCCCCCGGGGGACGGGGAAAACTGTTTTTT,TRBJ1-4,TRBV6-5,.,.,14
CASSLQVNYGYTF,TGTGCCAGCAGCTTACAGGTTAACTATGGCTACACCTTC,TRBJ1-2,TRBV7-2,.,.,13
CASNPGGLVTEAFF,TGTGCCAGCAACCCTGGGGGCCTGGTCACTGAAGCTTTCTTT,TRBJ1-1,TRBV6-1,.,.,14
CASSLTMNTEAFF,TGCGCCAGCAGCTTGACAATGAACACTGAAGCTTTCTTT,TRBJ1-1,TRBV5-1,.,.,13
CASSPTGTSNQPQHF,TGTGCCAGCAGCCCGACAGGGACCAGCAATCAGCCCCAGCATTTT,TRBJ1-5,TRBV28,.,TRBD1,15
CASSISGYGTGELFF,TGTGCCAGTAGTATATCAGGGTACGGGACCGGGGAGCTGTTTTTT,TRBJ2-2,TRBV19,.,.,15
CASGTGVEAFF,TGTGCTAGTGGGACGGGGGTTGAAGCTTTCTTT,TRBJ1-1,TRBV12-5,.,.,11
CATQGTHSGANVLTF,TGTGCCACGCAGGGAACCCACTCTGGGGCCAACGTCCTGACTTTC,TRBJ2-6,TRBV6-6,.,.,15
CASSLAGGALYEQYF,TGTGCCAGCAGCTTAGCAGGGGGGGCCTTATACGAGCAGTACTTC,TRBJ2-7,TRBV11-3,.,.,15
CASSLGLAKGEQYF,TGTGCCAGCAGCTTGGGACTAGCAAAAGGGGAGCAGTACTTC,TRBJ2-7,TRBV7-2,few,TRBD2,14